The clone carrying this T cell receptor beta chain showed up many times. What it recognizes is unknown. V lost 3 bases to trimming and J lost 5 bases, with 13 bases between them. The CDR3 length is 13 residues. Germline V gives CDR1 GTSNPN, CDR2 SVGIG (reference sequence). In the original processing: In papillary thyroid cancer, a distant-metastasis classifier was built using CDR3 differences across clinicopathological groups. TCRdb reprocessed the PCR reads using MiXCR. The authors' filters were not applied to this entry. The sample records about 85,000 clones, about 9.1% being singletons. Among the patients, none had received any treatment before thyroid surgery. The sample originates from a study of metastatic and nonmetastatic thyroid tumors. Across the study: The study looked at repertoires side by side in blood and in tumor or nodule tissue from malignant and benign thyroid patients. General study findings and limits: Patients with malignant thyroid tumors reportedly had significantly higher TCR beta diversity than those with benign nodules, in blood and tumor.

Sample: blood. The V and J genes are TRBV30 and TRBJ1-1; D not resolved. The receptor was derived from a female donor with papillary thyroid cancer or a benign thyroid nodule (not recorded which). Some clones in this sample may be carry-over from other donors' samples. CDR3 in DNA: TGTGCCTGGAGGGAGCGGGAAACGACTGAAGCTTTCTTT. It encodes CAWRERETTEAFF. The full variable domain, in which reference TRBV30 and TRBJ1-1 provide the parts outside the CDR3, is SQTIHQWPATLVQPVGSPLSLECTVEGTSNPNLYWYRQAAGRGLQLLFYSVGIGQISSEVPQNLSASRPQDRQFILSSKKLLLSDSGFYLCAWRERETTEAFFGQGTRLTVV.